These T cell receptor beta chains were read from a single sample in a study of T cell responses to AZD1222 COVID-19 vaccine. Assay used: immunoSEQ multiplex PCR; TCRdb lists only in-frame clones, some missing. The data show 150,000 to 200,000 clones, with more than 80% seen just once and 5% to 7% held by the top ten. Here the sequenced sample was peripheral blood, taken on day 0 of AZD1222 vaccination. The receptors were gathered from an adult in good health. Each CDR3 is given without its conserved first and last residue.

cdr3_aa,j_call,v_call
ASSLGTGNTGELF,TRBJ2-2,TRBV11-1
ASSMGQKWTYEQY,TRBJ2-7,TRBV11-2
ASSSGGQPQH,TRBJ1-5,TRBV6-6
ASSPDRIRGDIQY,TRBJ2-4,TRBV19
ASSPRGDLYTGELF,TRBJ2-2,TRBV18
ASCNAGTGVSPLH,TRBJ1-6,TRBV3-1/TRBV3-2
ASSSPGNGYT,TRBJ1-2,TRBV7-2
SAQRPGGTYEQY,TRBJ2-7,TRBV29-1
ASRPFFRQGLSNYGYT,TRBJ1-2,TRBV27
ASSGRVEKLF,TRBJ1-4,TRBV28
ASRLADSYEQY,TRBJ2-7,TRBV27
ASSFESVSSEAF,TRBJ1-1,TRBV6-5
AIKTGTSGSTDTQY,TRBJ2-3,TRBV10-3
ASSLGTGSGYT,TRBJ1-2,TRBV11-2
ASSTRVNNQPQH,TRBJ1-5,TRBV6-2/TRBV6-3
ATSDGRDTQY,TRBJ2-3,TRBV24-1
ASSEDRAGGELF,TRBJ2-2,TRBV25-1
ASSLGTLNTEAF,TRBJ1-1,TRBV28
ASSPPTGTGELF,TRBJ2-2,TRBV18
ASSPPGSYEQY,TRBJ2-7,TRBV12-3/TRBV12-4
ASSSDRGDEKLF,TRBJ1-4,TRBV7-2
ASSVSTGSNEQF,TRBJ2-1,TRBV9
ASSRTPGTVQETQY,TRBJ2-5,TRBV5-1
ASSSTGAAGTDTQY,TRBJ2-3,TRBV5-8
ASKVGTSTDTQY,TRBJ2-3,TRBV6-5
ATAPRGGSTEAF,TRBJ1-1,TRBV15
ASSLDSGMTYEQY,TRBJ2-7,TRBV7-8
SVVRLGGWETQY,TRBJ2-5,TRBV29-1
ASTGQGRSTEAF,TRBJ1-1,TRBV7-9